The entry below gives a single TCR beta chain sequence along with its context. What it binds is unknown. This record comes from a study of T cell responses to AZD1222 COVID-19 vaccine. Overall study context: Pooling of second doses given at about 4 or about 12 weeks was done.

The V end was cut by 1 base, the J end by 4 bases, with 13 bases between. CDR1 is LNHNV, CDR2 YYDKDF, per germline (reference sequence). The CDR3 sequence is 15 residues long. Overall study results and limits: As reported, nearly half of all spike-specific TCRs target variant regions that are unmutated. Among AZD1222 vaccinees, only five to seven were seropositive at baseline. Among vaccine-associated CD4 TCRs, coverage spanned spike, with dominance at 160-218 and 743-854.

The assay was immunoSEQ multiplex PCR, and TCRdb's table has in-frame clones only and misses some. The top ten clones hold about 3% of a sample with over 75,000 clones, 90% of them seen once. This chain connects TRBV15 to TRBJ1-2; weak D call: TRBD1 (5 bases). The source of this sequence is an adult in good health. The sequencing used peripheral blood, collected on day 0 of AZD1222 vaccination. The CDR3 is CATSRGGGGSYGYTF. Written as DNA, the CDR3 is TGTGCCACCAGCAGAGGTGGGGGGGGATCCTATGGCTACACCTTC. The full variable domain, its missing parts supplied by reference TRBV15 and TRBJ1-2, is DAMVIQNPRYQVTQFGKPVTLSCSQTLNHNVMYWYQQKSSQAPKLLFHYYDKDFNNEADTPDNFQSRRPNTSFCFLDIRSPGLGDTAMYLCATSRGGGGSYGYTFGSGTRLTVV.